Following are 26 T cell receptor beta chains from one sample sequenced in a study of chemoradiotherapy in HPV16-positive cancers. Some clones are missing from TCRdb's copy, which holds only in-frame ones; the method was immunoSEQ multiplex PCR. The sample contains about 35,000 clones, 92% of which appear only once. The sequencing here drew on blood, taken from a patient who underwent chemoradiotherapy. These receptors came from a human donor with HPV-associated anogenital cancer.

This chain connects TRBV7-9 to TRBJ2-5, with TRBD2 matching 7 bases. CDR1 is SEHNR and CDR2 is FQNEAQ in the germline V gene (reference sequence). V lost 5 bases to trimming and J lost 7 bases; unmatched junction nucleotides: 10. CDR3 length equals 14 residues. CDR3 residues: CASSAGEGRATQYF. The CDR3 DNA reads TGTGCCAGCAGCGCCGGGGAGGGGAGGGCGACCCAGTACTTC. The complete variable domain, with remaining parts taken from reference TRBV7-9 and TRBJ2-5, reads DTGVSQNPRHKITKRGQNVTFRCDPISEHNRLYWYRQTLGQGPEFLTYFQNEAQLEKSRLLSDRFSAERPKGSFSTLEIQRTEQGDSAMYLCASSAGEGRATQYFGPGTRLLVL.

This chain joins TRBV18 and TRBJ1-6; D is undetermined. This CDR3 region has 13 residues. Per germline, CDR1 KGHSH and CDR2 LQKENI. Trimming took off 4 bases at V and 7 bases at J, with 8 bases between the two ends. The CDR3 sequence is CASSRWENSPLHF. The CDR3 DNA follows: TGTGCCAGCTCACGATGGGAAAATTCACCCCTCCACTTT. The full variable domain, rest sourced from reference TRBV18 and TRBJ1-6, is NAGVMQNPRHLVRRRGQEARLRCSPMKGHSHVYWYRQLPEEGLKFMVYLQKENIIDESGMPKERFSAEFPKEGPSILRIQQVVRGDSAAYFCASSRWENSPLHFGNGTRLTVT.

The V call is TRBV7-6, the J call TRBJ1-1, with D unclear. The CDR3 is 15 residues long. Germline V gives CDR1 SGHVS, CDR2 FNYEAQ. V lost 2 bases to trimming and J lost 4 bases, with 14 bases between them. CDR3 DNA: TGTGCCAGCAGCTTATCAGCCCAAGTTACCACTGAAGCTTTCTTT. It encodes CASSLSAQVTTEAFF.

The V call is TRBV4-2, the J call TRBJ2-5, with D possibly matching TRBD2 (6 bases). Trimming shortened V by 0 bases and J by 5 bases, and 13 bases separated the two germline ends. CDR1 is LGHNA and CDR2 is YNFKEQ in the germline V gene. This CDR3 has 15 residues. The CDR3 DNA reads TGTGCCAGCAGCCAAGATTCGGCGGGGAAGGAGACCCAGTACTTC. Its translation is CASSQDSAGKETQYF.

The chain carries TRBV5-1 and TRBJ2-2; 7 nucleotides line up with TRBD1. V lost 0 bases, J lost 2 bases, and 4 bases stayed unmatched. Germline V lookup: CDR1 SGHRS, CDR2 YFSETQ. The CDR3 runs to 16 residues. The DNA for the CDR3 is TGCGCCAGCAGCTTGGCCGGGACAGTCAACACCGGGGAGCTGTTTTTT. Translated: CASSLAGTVNTGELFF. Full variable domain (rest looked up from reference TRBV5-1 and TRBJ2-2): KAGVTQTPRYLIKTRGQQVTLSCSPISGHRSVSWYQQTPGQGLQFLFEYFSETQRNKGNFPGRFSGRQFSNSRSEMNVSTLELGDSALYLCASSLAGTVNTGELFFGEGSRLTVL.

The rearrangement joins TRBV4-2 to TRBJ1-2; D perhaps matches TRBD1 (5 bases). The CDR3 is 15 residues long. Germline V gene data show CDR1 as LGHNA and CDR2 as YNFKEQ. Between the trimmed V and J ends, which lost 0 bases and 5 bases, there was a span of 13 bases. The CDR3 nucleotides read TGTGCCAGCAGCCAAGACCGACAGATCAAGTATGGCTACACCTTC. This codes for CASSQDRQIKYGYTF.

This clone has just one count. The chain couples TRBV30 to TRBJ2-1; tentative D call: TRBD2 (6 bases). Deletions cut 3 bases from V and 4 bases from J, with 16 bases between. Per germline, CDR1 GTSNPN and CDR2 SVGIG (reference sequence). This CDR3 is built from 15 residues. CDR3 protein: CAWSAGGPLYNEQFF. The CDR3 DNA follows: TGTGCCTGGAGCGCTGGAGGGCCCTTATACAATGAGCAGTTCTTC.

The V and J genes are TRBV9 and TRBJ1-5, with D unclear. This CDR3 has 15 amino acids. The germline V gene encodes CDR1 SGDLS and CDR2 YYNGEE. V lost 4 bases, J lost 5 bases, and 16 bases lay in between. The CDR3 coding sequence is TGTGCCAGCAGCCGGGAAATGGGGAGGGATCAGCCCCAGCATTTT. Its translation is CASSREMGRDQPQHF.

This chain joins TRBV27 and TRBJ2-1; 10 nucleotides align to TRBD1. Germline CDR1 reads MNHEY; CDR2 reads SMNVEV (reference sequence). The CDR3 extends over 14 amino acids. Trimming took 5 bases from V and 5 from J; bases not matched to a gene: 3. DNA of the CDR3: TGTGCCAGCAGTGGGACAGGGGCCCACAATGAGCAGTTCTTC. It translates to CASSGTGAHNEQFF.

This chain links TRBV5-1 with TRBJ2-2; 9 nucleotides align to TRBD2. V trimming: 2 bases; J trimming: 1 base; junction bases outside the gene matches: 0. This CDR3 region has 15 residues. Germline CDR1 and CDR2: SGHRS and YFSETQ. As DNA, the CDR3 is TGCGCCAGCAGCTTACTAGCGGGGAACACCGGGGAGCTGTTTTTT. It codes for CASSLLAGNTGELFF.

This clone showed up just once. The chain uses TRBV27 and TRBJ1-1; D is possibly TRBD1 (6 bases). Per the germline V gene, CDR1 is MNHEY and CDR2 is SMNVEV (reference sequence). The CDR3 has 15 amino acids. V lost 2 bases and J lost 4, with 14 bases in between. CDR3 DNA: TGTGCCAGCAGTTTACAAGGGGGGGGAGGCACTGAAGCTTTCTTT. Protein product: CASSLQGGGGTEAFF.

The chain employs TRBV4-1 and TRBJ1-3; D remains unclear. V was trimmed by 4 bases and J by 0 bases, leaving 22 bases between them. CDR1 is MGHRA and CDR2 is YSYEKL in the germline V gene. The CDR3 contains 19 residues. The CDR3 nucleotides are TGCGCCAGCAGCCCCATGCCAGGCCCTAGAGCGGACTCTGGAAACACCATATATTTT. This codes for CASSPMPGPRADSGNTIYF.

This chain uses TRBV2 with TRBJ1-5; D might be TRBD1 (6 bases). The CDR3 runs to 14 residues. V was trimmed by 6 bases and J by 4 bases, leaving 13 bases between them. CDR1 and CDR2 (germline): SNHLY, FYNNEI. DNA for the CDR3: TGTGCCAGCAGCACCCGGGACAAAAATCAGCCCCAGCATTTT. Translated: CASSTRDKNQPQHF.

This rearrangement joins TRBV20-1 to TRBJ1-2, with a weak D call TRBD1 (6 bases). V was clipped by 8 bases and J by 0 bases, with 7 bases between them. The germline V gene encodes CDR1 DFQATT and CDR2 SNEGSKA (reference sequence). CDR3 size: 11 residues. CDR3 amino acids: CSRQANYGYTF. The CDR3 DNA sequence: TGCAGTAGACAGGCTAACTATGGCTACACCTTC.

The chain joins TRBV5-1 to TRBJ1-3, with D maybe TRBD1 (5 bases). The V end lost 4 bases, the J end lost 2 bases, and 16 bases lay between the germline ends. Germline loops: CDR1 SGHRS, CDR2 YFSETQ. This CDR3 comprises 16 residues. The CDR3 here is CASSRAISGTGNTIYF. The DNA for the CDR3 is TGCGCCAGCAGCCGAGCGATCTCAGGGACTGGAAACACCATATATTTT.

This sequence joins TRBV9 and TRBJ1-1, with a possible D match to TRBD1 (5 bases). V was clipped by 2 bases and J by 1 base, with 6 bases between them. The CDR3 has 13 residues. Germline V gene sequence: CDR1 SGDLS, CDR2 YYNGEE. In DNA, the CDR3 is TGTGCCAGCAGCGTGACAGAGAACACTGAAGCTTTCTTT. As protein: CASSVTENTEAFF.

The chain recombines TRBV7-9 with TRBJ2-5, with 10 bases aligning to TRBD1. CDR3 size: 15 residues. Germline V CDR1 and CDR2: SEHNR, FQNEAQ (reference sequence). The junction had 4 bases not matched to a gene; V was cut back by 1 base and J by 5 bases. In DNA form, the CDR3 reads TGTGCCAGCAGCTTAGGAGGGGACAGGGGCGAGACCCAGTACTTC. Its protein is CASSLGGDRGETQYF.

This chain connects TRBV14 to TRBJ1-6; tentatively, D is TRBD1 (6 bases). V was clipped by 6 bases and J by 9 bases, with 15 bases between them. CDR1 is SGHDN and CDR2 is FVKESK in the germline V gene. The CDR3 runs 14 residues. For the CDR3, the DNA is TGTGCCAGCAGTCTCACAGGGCGCGGTTCACCCCTCCACTTT. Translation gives CASSLTGRGSPLHF.

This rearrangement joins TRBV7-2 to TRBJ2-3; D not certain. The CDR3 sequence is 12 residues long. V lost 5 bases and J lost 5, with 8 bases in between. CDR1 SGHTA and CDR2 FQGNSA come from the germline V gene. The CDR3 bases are TGTGCCAGCAGCCCTGGAGTAGATACGCAGTATTTT. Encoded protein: CASSPGVDTQYF.

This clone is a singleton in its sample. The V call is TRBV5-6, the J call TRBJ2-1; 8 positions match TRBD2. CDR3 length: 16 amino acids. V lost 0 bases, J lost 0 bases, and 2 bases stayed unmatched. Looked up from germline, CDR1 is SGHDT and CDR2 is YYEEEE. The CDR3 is CASSLAGGGSYNEQFF. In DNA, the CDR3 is TGTGCCAGCAGCTTGGCCGGGGGGGGCTCCTACAATGAGCAGTTCTTC.

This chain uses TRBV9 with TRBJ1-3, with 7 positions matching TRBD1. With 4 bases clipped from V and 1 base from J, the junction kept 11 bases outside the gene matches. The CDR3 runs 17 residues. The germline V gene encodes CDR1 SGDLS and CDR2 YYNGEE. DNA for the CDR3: TGTGCCAGCAGCCCCGGCGCAGGGGGGTTGTCTGGAAACACCATATATTTT. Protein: CASSPGAGGLSGNTIYF.

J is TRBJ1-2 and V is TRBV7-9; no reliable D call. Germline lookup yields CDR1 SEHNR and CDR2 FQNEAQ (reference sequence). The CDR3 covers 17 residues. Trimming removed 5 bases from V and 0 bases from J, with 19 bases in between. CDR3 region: CASSPTPAPGANYGYTF. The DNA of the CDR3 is TGTGCCAGCAGCCCTACCCCGGCCCCAGGAGCTAACTATGGCTACACCTTC.

The CDR3 here is CASSQDGQGGEKLFF. CDR3 DNA sequence: TGTGCCAGCAGCCAAGATGGGCAGGGGGGGGAAAAACTGTTTTTT. The gene calls are TRBV4-2 and TRBJ1-4, with TRBD1 matching 7 bases. Trimming cost V 0 bases and J 8 bases; bases outside gene matches: 6. Germline lookup yields CDR1 LGHNA and CDR2 YNFKEQ. CDR3 length: 15 amino acids.

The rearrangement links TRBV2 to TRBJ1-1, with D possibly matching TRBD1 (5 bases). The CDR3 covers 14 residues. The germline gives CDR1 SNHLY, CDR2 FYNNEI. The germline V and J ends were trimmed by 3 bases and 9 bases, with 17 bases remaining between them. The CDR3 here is CASSDQGRGIKAFF. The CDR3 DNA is TGTGCCAGCAGTGACCAGGGTAGAGGTATTAAAGCTTTCTTT.

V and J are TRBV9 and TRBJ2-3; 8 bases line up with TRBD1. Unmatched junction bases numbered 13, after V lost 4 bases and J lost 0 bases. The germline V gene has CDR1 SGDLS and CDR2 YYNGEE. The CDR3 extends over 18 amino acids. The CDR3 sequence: CASSRTGKPVTSTDTQYF. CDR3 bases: TGTGCCAGCAGCCGGACAGGGAAGCCGGTGACTAGCACAGATACGCAGTATTTT.

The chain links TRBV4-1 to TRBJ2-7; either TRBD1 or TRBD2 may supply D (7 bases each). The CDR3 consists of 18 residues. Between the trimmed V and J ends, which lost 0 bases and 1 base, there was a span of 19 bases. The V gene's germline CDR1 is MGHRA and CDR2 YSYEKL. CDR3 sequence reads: CASSQDWGQRGGSYEQYF. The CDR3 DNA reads TGCGCCAGCAGCCAAGATTGGGGACAGAGGGGAGGGTCCTACGAGCAGTACTTC.